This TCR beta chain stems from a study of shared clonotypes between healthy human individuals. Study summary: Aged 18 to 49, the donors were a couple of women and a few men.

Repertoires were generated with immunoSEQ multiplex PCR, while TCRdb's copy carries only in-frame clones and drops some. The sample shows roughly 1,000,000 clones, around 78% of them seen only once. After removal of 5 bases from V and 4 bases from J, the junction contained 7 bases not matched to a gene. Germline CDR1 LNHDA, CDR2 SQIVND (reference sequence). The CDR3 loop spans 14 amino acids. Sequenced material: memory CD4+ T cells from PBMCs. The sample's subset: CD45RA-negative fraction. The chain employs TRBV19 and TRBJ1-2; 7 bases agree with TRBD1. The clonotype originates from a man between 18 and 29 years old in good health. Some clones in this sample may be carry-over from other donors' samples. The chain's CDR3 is CASSSGQTFYGYTF. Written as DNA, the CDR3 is TGTGCCAGTAGTTCGGGACAGACCTTCTATGGCTACACCTTC.